This T cell receptor beta chain was recovered during a study of cytomegalovirus exposure and HLA in healthy donors. The overall study: A previous analysis identified 95 million to 120 million unique TCR beta sequences derived from about 180 million T cells.

Sampled while nominally healthy, donors likely had unrecorded immune exposures. Study-wide results and caveats: According to the study, about 180 TCR beta chains were cytomegalovirus-associated.

Trimming cost V 4 bases and J 4 bases; bases outside gene matches: 7. The germline V gene encodes CDR1 SGDLS and CDR2 YYNGEE. CDR3 length: 15 residues. As regards this clone: Its cognate antigen is unknown.

Vbeta (60) and Jbeta (13) primers were used in the PCR. TCRdb's table, derived via immunoSEQ multiplex PCR, lists solely in-frame clones and lacks some. The table records under 150,000 clones, approximately 69% of them present only once. The TCR originated in a woman in her thirties or forties in good health and CMV-seropositive. The V and J genes are TRBV9 and TRBJ1-2, with 10 nucleotides matching TRBD1. Sequences were obtained from PBMCs. DNA for the CDR3: TGTGCCAGCAGCCCCCGGGGACAGGGGACCTATGGCTACACCTTC. Protein product: CASSPRGQGTYGYTF. The variable domain in full, completed from reference TRBV9 and TRBJ1-2, reads DSGVTQTPKHLITATGQRVTLRCSPRSGDLSVYWYQQSLDQGLQFLIQYYNGEERAKGNILERFSAQQFPDLHSELNLSSLELGDSALYFCASSPRGQGTYGYTFGSGTRLTVV.